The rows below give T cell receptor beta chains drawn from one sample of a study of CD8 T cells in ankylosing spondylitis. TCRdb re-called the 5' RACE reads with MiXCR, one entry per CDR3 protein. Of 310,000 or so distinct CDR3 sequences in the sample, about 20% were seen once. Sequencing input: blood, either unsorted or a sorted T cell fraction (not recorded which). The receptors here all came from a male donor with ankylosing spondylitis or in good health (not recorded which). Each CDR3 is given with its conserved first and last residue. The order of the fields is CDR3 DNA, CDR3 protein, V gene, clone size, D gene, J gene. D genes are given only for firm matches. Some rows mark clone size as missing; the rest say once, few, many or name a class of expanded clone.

CDR3nt: TGTGCCAGCAGCTCCCTTATAGCGGGATTTAACAATGAGCAGTTCTTC; CDR3aa: CASSSLIAGFNNEQFF; v_gene: TRBV7-6; abundance: NA; d_gene: TRBD2; j_gene: TRBJ2-1
CDR3nt: TGCGCCAGCAGCCAAGCGGGAGGGTCCTACAATGAGCAGTTCTTC; CDR3aa: CASSQAGGSYNEQFF; v_gene: TRBV12-3/TRBV12-4; abundance: many; d_gene: TRBD2; j_gene: TRBJ2-1
CDR3nt: TGTGCCAGCAGTTTTGGCCTGGGGGGCACAGATACGCAGTATTTT; CDR3aa: CASSFGLGGTDTQYF; v_gene: TRBV12-3/TRBV12-4; abundance: few; d_gene: NA; j_gene: TRBJ2-3
CDR3nt: TGTGCCATCACAAAGTGGCTACAAGAGACCCAGTACTTC; CDR3aa: CAITKWLQETQYF; v_gene: TRBV21-1; abundance: few; d_gene: NA; j_gene: TRBJ2-5
CDR3nt: TGTGCCAGCAGCTTAGCAGACAGGGTACCTGAAGCTTTCTTT; CDR3aa: CASSLADRVPEAFF; v_gene: TRBV7-8; abundance: NA; d_gene: TRBD1; j_gene: TRBJ1-1
CDR3nt: TGTGCCAGCAGCGCGACAGGGGCAGGAAGCAATCAGCCCCAGCATTTT; CDR3aa: CASSATGAGSNQPQHF; v_gene: TRBV9; abundance: NA; d_gene: TRBD1; j_gene: TRBJ1-5
CDR3nt: TGTGCCATCACCCAGGGTTCTATCTACAATGAGCAGTTCTTC; CDR3aa: CAITQGSIYNEQFF; v_gene: TRBV10-3; abundance: few; d_gene: NA; j_gene: TRBJ2-1
CDR3nt: TGTGCCAGCAGCTTAGGGGAGTTGGGCCAGCATTTT; CDR3aa: CASSLGELGQHF; v_gene: TRBV7-9; abundance: NA; d_gene: NA; j_gene: TRBJ1-5
CDR3nt: TGTGCCAGCAGCTTCGGGCGGGGTGGTTTCGATGAGCAGTTCTTC; CDR3aa: CASSFGRGGFDEQFF; v_gene: TRBV5-5; abundance: few; d_gene: NA; j_gene: TRBJ2-1
CDR3nt: TGCGCCAGCAGCTTCGGACTGGAGGGTTCCTACAATGAGCAGTTCTTC; CDR3aa: CASSFGLEGSYNEQFF; v_gene: TRBV5-1; abundance: many; d_gene: NA; j_gene: TRBJ2-1
CDR3nt: TGTGTCAGCAGCTTCGGGAAAAACACTGAAGCTTTCTTT; CDR3aa: CVSSFGKNTEAFF; v_gene: TRBV7-2; abundance: few; d_gene: NA; j_gene: TRBJ1-1
CDR3nt: TGTGCCAGCAGTCCCCCCGGGCCCAATCAGCCCCAGCATTTT; CDR3aa: CASSPPGPNQPQHF; v_gene: TRBV12-3/TRBV12-4; abundance: few; d_gene: NA; j_gene: TRBJ1-5
CDR3nt: TGTGCCAGCAGTTTGTACAGGGGGCCCTATGGCTACACCTTC; CDR3aa: CASSLYRGPYGYTF; v_gene: TRBV12-3/TRBV12-4; abundance: many; d_gene: TRBD1; j_gene: TRBJ1-2
CDR3nt: TGCGCCAGCAGCATTAGCGGGGGGCCCCAAGAGACCCAGTACTTC; CDR3aa: CASSISGGPQETQYF; v_gene: TRBV5-1; abundance: few; d_gene: TRBD2; j_gene: TRBJ2-5
CDR3nt: TGCAGTGCTAGAGATCGCGCTAGGCAGAACACCGGGGAGCTGTTTTTT; CDR3aa: CSARDRARQNTGELFF; v_gene: TRBV20-1; abundance: NA; d_gene: NA; j_gene: TRBJ2-2
CDR3nt: TGTGCCACCAGCAGCCTTCCCCCTAGGGCCTACCAAGATACGCAGTATTTT; CDR3aa: CATSSLPPRAYQDTQYF; v_gene: TRBV15; abundance: few; d_gene: NA; j_gene: TRBJ2-3
CDR3nt: TGTGCCAGCAGCCCTCGGGGGCTGGGGGGCTACACCTTC; CDR3aa: CASSPRGLGGYTF; v_gene: TRBV11-2; abundance: NA; d_gene: NA; j_gene: TRBJ1-2